This record looks at one T cell receptor (beta chain) sequence and its context. Antigen unknown. Germline V gene lookup returns CDR1 DFQATT and CDR2 SNEGSKA (reference sequence). This CDR3 has 14 amino acids. V shed 3 bases and J 13 bases; nucleotides not matched to a gene: 14. The data are from a study of T-cell memory formation after mild COVID-19. Study-level information: Largely donor-specific TCR clusters were found.

Findings and caveats of the study: From day 15 to 85, contracting clones were balanced between CD4 and CD8, whereas later expanders leaned toward CD4+.

Amplification by 5'RACE using constant-segment primers produced TCR alpha and TCR beta cDNA libraries that carried sample barcodes and UMIs. TCRdb passed the 5' RACE reads through MiXCR, listing each CDR3 protein once. The sample lists some 350,000 distinct CDR3 sequences; 10% to 15% were seen once. The chain couples TRBV20-1 to TRBJ2-1; TRBD1 matches 8 bases. Sequencing was performed on PBMCs or a T cell subset sorted from them (not recorded which). The TCR originated in a young man who had mild COVID-19 (a few samples of this study predate the infection). Cell type and time point are not known. Here the CDR3 reads CSASRDRSMAVQFF. In DNA, the CDR3 is TGCAGTGCTAGCCGGGACAGGTCTATGGCCGTACAGTTCTTC.